The rows below give T cell receptor beta chains drawn from one sample of a study of blood T cell repertoires in COVID-19. Profiling relied on immunoSEQ multiplex PCR, and the TCRdb table lists in-frame clones only, not all of them. Among 300,000 to 400,000 clones listed, more than 70% were seen once. Sequencing was done on a sample of peripheral blood. These receptors were taken from a woman aged 25 to 39 with COVID-19, enrolled during active disease. Each CDR3 is given with its conserved first and last residue. The order of the fields is V gene, CDR3 protein.

v_call: TRBV6-5
cdr3_aa: CASSYTSTDTQYF

v_call: TRBV7-9
cdr3_aa: CASYPGAPGGTEAFF

v_call: TRBV4-1
cdr3_aa: CASSYTGTSDYEQYF

v_call: TRBV24-1
cdr3_aa: CATPVRRTGSNQPQHF

v_call: TRBV9
cdr3_aa: CASSVTVTGGGYTF

v_call: TRBV11-3
cdr3_aa: CASSPRDRGGYTF

v_call: TRBV19
cdr3_aa: CASSISAGVEVTEAFF

v_call: TRBV7-9
cdr3_aa: CASSSPSGELFF

v_call: TRBV19
cdr3_aa: CASSIGIGLQETQYF

v_call: TRBV2
cdr3_aa: CAGTAGRSYEQYF

v_call: TRBV10-1
cdr3_aa: CASSESRGLGGYTF

v_call: TRBV7-6
cdr3_aa: CASSSGGGWDTEAFF

v_call: TRBV21-1
cdr3_aa: CASSKERDGLAGLPSSYEQYF

v_call: TRBV5-1
cdr3_aa: CASKQGESVGAGANVLTF

v_call: TRBV2
cdr3_aa: CASSEYIGSGTDTQYF

v_call: TRBV6-2/TRBV6-3
cdr3_aa: CASSYSGSRGRIGEQFF

v_call: TRBV6-5
cdr3_aa: CASSPEGSREQYF

v_call: TRBV4-2
cdr3_aa: CASSQAQGQQPQHF

v_call: TRBV13
cdr3_aa: CASSRTGAGVSPLHF

v_call: TRBV6-6
cdr3_aa: CASSYITGDYEQYF

v_call: TRBV11-2
cdr3_aa: CASSGLAGANYNEQFF

v_call: TRBV5-1
cdr3_aa: CASSLVSGLAGSSYEQYF

v_call: TRBV5-1
cdr3_aa: CASSLEVIGQGNTGELFF

v_call: TRBV4-1
cdr3_aa: CASSPVDRAQETQYF

v_call: TRBV28
cdr3_aa: CASSLPFMAGNAGYTF

v_call: TRBV18
cdr3_aa: CASSPGLAGGETQYF

v_call: TRBV5-1
cdr3_aa: CASSLEQGAGTEAFF

v_call: TRBV28
cdr3_aa: CASSLALANTEAFF

v_call: TRBV28
cdr3_aa: CASSQVNYGYTF

v_call: TRBV9
cdr3_aa: CASSETSGREGEQFF

v_call: TRBV23-1
cdr3_aa: CASSQSLAENTGELFF

v_call: TRBV5-1
cdr3_aa: CASSWRQGAGTEAFF

v_call: TRBV5-1
cdr3_aa: CASSVAGEETQYF

v_call: TRBV5-1
cdr3_aa: CASSLSGGSGNEQFF

v_call: TRBV4-1
cdr3_aa: CASSQEGDSPLRDTQYF

v_call: TRBV2
cdr3_aa: CASSVDRSREQYF

v_call: TRBV7-9
cdr3_aa: CASSLASSGHYEQYF

v_call: TRBV9
cdr3_aa: CASRTGLFANTGELFF

v_call: TRBV21-1
cdr3_aa: CASSEAVVSGANVLTF

v_call: TRBV18
cdr3_aa: CASSPSMVGAETQYF

v_call: TRBV6-5
cdr3_aa: CASIRGEKLFF

v_call: TRBV6-1
cdr3_aa: CASSGPTMDREGEKLFF

v_call: TRBV21-1
cdr3_aa: CASSISRTSAYNEQFF

v_call: TRBV4-3
cdr3_aa: CASRLGQGVNEQFF

v_call: TRBV9
cdr3_aa: CASSVDSGSLWDTQYF

v_call: TRBV6-2/TRBV6-3
cdr3_aa: CASSPTAYSQPLHF

v_call: TRBV30
cdr3_aa: CAWSVEWGLAGAGELFF

v_call: TRBV12-5
cdr3_aa: CASGLGVNPGSPLTF

v_call: TRBV10-3
cdr3_aa: CASGQGSMNTEAFF

v_call: TRBV21-1
cdr3_aa: CASSPPGQGAKNIQYF

v_call: TRBV12-3/TRBV12-4
cdr3_aa: CASSSRGNEQFF

v_call: TRBV6-6
cdr3_aa: CASSLPPGTGGFRDQPQHF

v_call: TRBV30
cdr3_aa: CAWSRDSGSTKTQYF

v_call: TRBV5-5
cdr3_aa: CASSSEGQGTGYTF

v_call: TRBV11-2
cdr3_aa: CASSLAAWAEAFF